This T cell receptor beta chain was sequenced during a study of T cell responses to AZD1222 COVID-19 vaccine. The wider study: Whether given at about 4 or about 12 weeks, second doses were pooled.

Libraries were prepared by immunoSEQ multiplex PCR; TCRdb keeps only in-frame clonotypes and omits some of them. The table lists more than 70,000 clones, nearly 90% of them singletons, with more than 1.3% in the top ten. Concerning this clone: Its antigen is unknown.

Points from the study as a whole: A rise in Spike-specific TCR breadth and depth followed two AZD1222 doses. Clonal diversity was possibly underestimated, and white British individuals and females predominated among donors.

Germline V CDR1 and CDR2: SGHAT, FQNNGV. Trimming shortened V by 5 bases and J by 1 base, and 15 bases separated the two germline ends. CDR3 size: 16 residues. This chain joins TRBV11-2 and TRBJ2-4; no definite D call. The receptor's source is an adult in good health. This material consisted of peripheral blood, taken on day 0 of AZD1222 vaccination. For the CDR3, the DNA is TGTGCCAGCAGCCCCCGGGTGGCGAGGGCCAAAAACATTCAGTACTTC. It specifies CASSPRVARAKNIQYF. Combining the CDR3 with reference TRBV11-2 and TRBJ2-4 gives the whole variable domain EAGVAQSPRYKIIEKRQSVAFWCNPISGHATLYWYQQILGQGPKLLIQFQNNGVVDDSQLPKDRFSAERLKGVDSTLKIQPAKLEDSAVYLCASSPRVARAKNIQYFGAGTRLSVL.